This entry lists 32 T cell receptor beta chains sequenced from one sample in a study of spatial heterogeneity in lung cancer. Time point noted: blood at routine non-recurrence follow-up after resection. Unsorted whole RNA from tumor, nontumor lung or frozen PBMC underwent sequencing. TCRdb used MiXCR to reprocess the 5' RACE reads, holding one entry per CDR3 protein. The sample lists about 26,000 distinct CDR3 sequences, 4.5% to 7.5% occurring once. The sample here was PBMCs, taken at follow-up. The receptors derive from a male donor with early-stage non-small cell lung cancer.

This clonotype has just a few counts. V and J are TRBV12-3 or TRBV12-4 and TRBJ2-2; 7 positions match TRBD2. The trim removed 1 base at V and 5 bases at J, leaving 7 bases unmatched. The CDR3 sequence is 16 residues long. The CDR3 sequence: CASSLVVAGWTGELFF. The CDR3 coding sequence is TGTGCCAGCAGTTTAGTCGTAGCGGGCTGGACCGGGGAGCTGTTTTTT.

This clonotype was seen a handful of times. For the CDR3, the DNA is TGTGCCAGCAGTACACCTACCTTGGGACAGGTGACGAACACTGAAGCTTTCTTT. Translation gives CASSTPTLGQVTNTEAFF. The rearrangement joins TRBV2 to TRBJ1-1, with 8 bases lining up with TRBD1. Germline V gene lookup returns CDR1 SNHLY and CDR2 FYNNEI. The V gene end was trimmed by 5 bases and the J gene end by 1 base; junction bases not matched to a gene: 15. CDR3 size: 18 residues. Variable domain in full (rest from reference TRBV2 and TRBJ1-1): EPEVTQTPSHQVTQMGQEVILRCVPISNHLYFYWYRQILGQKVEFLVSFYNNEISEKSEIFDDQFSVERPDGSNFTLKIRSTKLEDSAMYFCASSTPTLGQVTNTEAFFGQGTRLTVV.

At least ten counts were recorded for this clonotype. The rearrangement uses TRBV6-5 and TRBJ2-7, with TRBD1 identical over 12 bases. Germline loops: CDR1 MNHEY, CDR2 SVGAGI. V lost 6 bases and J lost 5; bases outside the gene matches: 2. The CDR3 is 13 amino acids. The DNA of the CDR3 is TGTGCCAGCAGCCGGGACAGGGGGCACGAGCAGTACTTC. It translates to CASSRDRGHEQYF.

This clonotype has a count of ten or more. This chain connects TRBV13 to TRBJ1-1, with D possibly matching TRBD1 (5 bases). V was clipped by 5 bases and J by 4 bases, with 23 bases between them. Germline V gene data show CDR1 as PRHDT and CDR2 as FYEKMQ (reference sequence). The CDR3 has 17 residues. CDR3 DNA: TGTGCCAGCAGCGCCCCGACAGTAGGGATAAGCAGCACTGAAGCTTTCTTT. It specifies CASSAPTVGISSTEAFF.

The gene calls are TRBV30 and TRBJ2-1; possibly TRBD2 for D (5 bases). CDR1 and CDR2 (germline): GTSNPN, SVGIG (reference sequence). The CDR3 consists of 16 residues. V lost 3 bases and J 9 bases, leaving 24 bases between the germline ends. Here the CDR3 DNA reads TGTGCCTGGAGCCCTCAAACTAGGCCCGACATGGGTGAGCAGTTCTTC. Its translation: CAWSPQTRPDMGEQFF.

The sample holds many counts of this clonotype. This sequence joins TRBV6-6 and TRBJ1-3; D possibly corresponds to TRBD1 (6 bases). The CDR3 totals 14 residues. Trimming removed 7 bases at V and 4 bases at J, with 14 bases between. Germline CDR1 is MNHNY and CDR2 is SVGAGI (reference sequence). CDR3 coding DNA: TGTGCCAGCAACGAACAGGGACACGGAAACACCATATATTTT. Protein sequence: CASNEQGHGNTIYF.

This clonotype occurred many times. The gene calls are TRBV12-5 and TRBJ2-1; D remains unclear. This CDR3 region has 14 residues. Deletions cut 1 base from V and 8 bases from J, with 12 bases between. Germline V lookup: CDR1 LGHNT, CDR2 FRNRAP. The CDR3 sequence is CASGLGNYPHEQFF. The CDR3 region has the DNA TGTGCTAGTGGTTTGGGTAATTACCCCCATGAGCAGTTCTTC.

There are many counts of this clonotype. V and J are TRBV10-2 and TRBJ1-1; weak D call: TRBD1 (6 bases). This CDR3 comprises 12 residues. V dropped 3 bases and J dropped 6 bases, with 8 bases sitting between them. Germline CDR1 and CDR2: WSHSY and SAAADI. The CDR3 DNA follows: TGCGCCAGCAGTGACAGGGGTCCTGAAGCTTTCTTT. Residues: CASSDRGPEAFF.

Ten or more counts support this clonotype. V gene TRBV19 combines with J gene TRBJ1-5; D call uncertain. The V gene's germline CDR1 is LNHDA and CDR2 SQIVND (reference sequence). This CDR3 is built from 14 residues. Trimming stripped 3 bases from V and 1 base from J, with 7 bases between. The CDR3 is CASSMSNSNQPQHF. CDR3 sequence (DNA): TGTGCCAGTAGTATGAGTAACAGCAATCAGCCCCAGCATTTT.

This clonotype showed up many times. This chain connects TRBV28 to TRBJ1-3; D is uncertain. The CDR3 is made up of 13 amino acids. The germline CDR1 and CDR2 sequences are MDHEN and SYDVKM. Trimming shortened V by 1 base and J by 4 bases, and 5 bases separated the two germline ends. CDR3 amino acids: CASSLSYGNTIYF. The CDR3 DNA is TGTGCCAGCAGTTTATCGTACGGAAACACCATATATTTT.

In its sample, this clonotype was seen a few times. This sequence joins TRBV20-1 and TRBJ1-5; no reliable D call. The CDR3 length is 13 residues. Germline CDR1 DFQATT, CDR2 SNEGSKA (reference sequence). The CDR3 is CSLREASNQPQHF. CDR3 sequence (DNA): TGCAGCCTAAGGGAGGCTAGCAATCAGCCCCAGCATTTT.

This clonotype was counted many times. This chain links TRBV20-1 with TRBJ1-3; 7 positions match TRBD1. Germline values: CDR1 DFQATT, CDR2 SNEGSKA (reference sequence). V shed 1 base, J shed 4 bases, and the junction held 4 bases outside the gene matches. The CDR3 runs 14 residues. The CDR3 bases are TGCAGTGCTAGAGGCGGACAGGTCGGAAACACCATATATTTT. This gives the protein CSARGGQVGNTIYF.

This clonotype was seen repeatedly, ten times or more. The chain couples TRBV7-2 to TRBJ2-1, with D unclear. Germline V lookup: CDR1 SGHTA, CDR2 FQGNSA. The V and J ends lost 5 bases and 7 bases respectively, with 9 bases between them. CDR3 length: 12 amino acids. CDR3 nucleotide sequence: TGTGCCAGCAGCCTGGTAGGGAATGAGCAGTTCTTC. Translation gives CASSLVGNEQFF.

At least ten counts were recorded for this clonotype. This chain links TRBV3-1 with TRBJ1-1, with D hard to call. Trimming pared 5 bases from V and 0 bases from J, leaving 10 bases between. The CDR3 is 14 amino acids. Germline loops: CDR1 LGHDT, CDR2 YNNKEL (reference sequence). CDR3 DNA sequence: TGTGCCAGCAGCGGAGGGTCTATGAACACTGAAGCTTTCTTT. Protein sequence: CASSGGSMNTEAFF.

This clonotype was picked up many times. This chain links TRBV10-3 with TRBJ2-3; D perhaps matches TRBD2 (6 bases). There are 17 residues in the CDR3. Trimming took 0 bases from V and 4 from J, leaving 17 bases between them. Looked up from germline, CDR1 is ENHRY and CDR2 is SYGVKD. The CDR3, as DNA: TGTGCCATCAGTGAGTCTTCAACGGGAGCGACGGCAGATACGCAGTATTTT. Translating it yields CAISESSTGATADTQYF.

This clonotype was counted at least ten times. The chain combines TRBV10-2 with TRBJ2-1; TRBD2 aligns across 8 bases. V trimming: 5 bases; J trimming: 8 bases; junction bases outside the gene matches: 8. Germline lookup yields CDR1 WSHSY and CDR2 SAAADI. CDR3 length equals 14 residues. The DNA for the CDR3 is TGCGCCAGCAGTCCGAGCGGGAGAATCTATGAGCAGTTCTTC. It specifies CASSPSGRIYEQFF.

As for this clonotype: A much more abundant neighbour one base away suggests this may be a read error. The conserved final phenylalanine or tryptophan is absent from the CDR3, which likely points to a read error. The V gene is TRBV20-1, the J gene TRBJ1-1, with 7 bases aligning to TRBD1. CDR3 length: 13 amino acids. V trimming: 2 bases; J trimming: 11 bases; junction bases outside the gene matches: 11. Per germline, CDR1 DFQATT and CDR2 SNEGSKA (reference sequence). CDR3 residues: CSARQPGGLVAFS. DNA for the CDR3: TGCAGTGCTAGACAACCAGGGGGGTTAGTCGCTTTCTCT.

There are many counts of this clonotype. The chain employs TRBV20-1 and TRBJ1-5; D gene uncertain. The CDR3 loop spans 12 amino acids. Germline assignment: CDR1 DFQATT and CDR2 SNEGSKA (reference sequence). The V gene lost 2 bases and the J gene lost 2 bases, with 4 bases spanning the gap. CDR3 sequence reads: CSARQGNQPQHF. The CDR3 nucleotides are TGCAGTGCTAGACAGGGCAATCAGCCCCAGCATTTT.

This clonotype was detected only a few times. The chain carries TRBV4-1 and TRBJ2-6; TRBD2 aligns across 10 bases. The CDR3 totals 19 residues. V lost 0 bases to trimming and J lost 2 bases; unmatched junction nucleotides: 7. Germline V gives CDR1 MGHRA, CDR2 YSYEKL. CDR3 region: CASSQEASGRTTGANVLTF. The CDR3, as DNA: TGCGCCAGCAGCCAAGAAGCTAGCGGGAGAACAACTGGGGCCAACGTCCTGACTTTC.

There are many counts of this clonotype. The chain combines TRBV18 with TRBJ1-1, with no clear D. The CDR3 sequence is 12 residues long. V lost 2 bases and J lost 4, with 5 bases in between. Germline V CDR1 and CDR2: KGHSH, LQKENI. CDR3 DNA: TGTGCCAGCTCACCAGGGTTCACTGAAGCTTTCTTT. It specifies CASSPGFTEAFF.

Ten or more counts support this clonotype. This chain joins TRBV29-1 and TRBJ1-1; no reliable D call. The CDR3 runs to 15 residues. Germline V CDR1 and CDR2: SQVTM, ANQGSEA. The germline V and J ends were trimmed by 0 bases and 0 bases, with 11 bases remaining between them. The DNA for the CDR3 is TGCAGCGTTGAAGATCATGCGGGATTGAACACTGAAGCTTTCTTT. Translated: CSVEDHAGLNTEAFF.

This clonotype was seen at least ten times. The chain uses TRBV28 and TRBJ1-3; D may be TRBD1 (6 bases). This CDR3 is built from 15 residues. Germline CDR1 reads MDHEN; CDR2 reads SYDVKM. Trimming stripped 5 bases from V and 4 bases from J, with 15 bases between. The CDR3 region has the DNA TGTGCCAGCAGTGTAAATGGGGGGCTGGGAAACACCATATATTTT. Translating it yields CASSVNGGLGNTIYF.

As regards this clonotype: This may arise from a read error, as a much more abundant clone is one base away. The chain combines TRBV6-2 or TRBV6-3 with TRBJ2-5; 10 bases are a match to TRBD2. Germline values: CDR1 MNHEY, CDR2 SVGEGT. CDR3 length equals 14 residues. CDR3 amino acids: CACSPGLAEETQYF. CDR3 DNA: TGTGCCTGCAGTCCCGGACTAGCGGAAGAGACCCAGTACTTC.

This clonotype was counted only a few times. The chain uses TRBV15 and TRBJ2-1; 8 bases line up with TRBD2. This CDR3 has 17 residues. V lost 0 bases, J lost 1 base, and 5 bases stayed unmatched. Germline CDR1 and CDR2: LNHNV and YYDKDF (reference sequence). The DNA of the CDR3 is TGTGCCACCAGCAGAGAGGGACTAGGAGAGTCCTACAATGAGCAGTTCTTC. This translates into CATSREGLGESYNEQFF.

By sample fraction, this clonotype is medium-sized. The chain employs TRBV11-2 and TRBJ2-1; possibly TRBD2 for D (6 bases). The germline V gene has CDR1 SGHAT and CDR2 FQNNGV. This CDR3 comprises 14 residues. Trimming removed 0 bases at V and 12 bases at J, with 15 bases between. The CDR3 sequence: CASSLDWRDQGQFF. The CDR3 DNA follows: TGTGCCAGCAGCTTAGATTGGCGGGACCAGGGGCAGTTCTTC.

This clonotype was seen more than once but under ten times. V and J are TRBV20-1 and TRBJ1-2, with D possibly matching TRBD1 (5 bases). The ends were cut back, 2 bases at V and 3 bases at J, with 10 bases in the middle. CDR3 length: 13 residues. Germline CDR1 and CDR2: DFQATT and SNEGSKA (reference sequence). The CDR3 nucleotides read TGCAGTGCTAGATCGGGGCCCCACTATGGCTACACCTTC. Its translation: CSARSGPHYGYTF.

This clonotype showed up many times. The V and J genes are TRBV20-1 and TRBJ2-3; D is unclear. Deletions cut 6 bases from V and 4 bases from J, with 14 bases between. CDR1 is DFQATT, CDR2 SNEGSKA, per germline (reference sequence). The CDR3 is made up of 13 amino acids. Written as DNA, the CDR3 is TGCAGTGCAACTCGTGGGTTTGCAGATACGCAGTATTTT. It yields the protein CSATRGFADTQYF.

This clonotype was picked up a small number of times. The chain links TRBV18 to TRBJ2-4; 10 nucleotides agree with TRBD2. J lost 0 bases, V lost 4 bases, and 3 bases had no gene match. Per the germline V gene, CDR1 is KGHSH and CDR2 is LQKENI. The CDR3 contains 16 residues. The CDR3, as DNA: TGTGCCAGCTCACACGGACTAGCGGAAGCCAAAAACATTCAGTACTTC. It specifies CASSHGLAEAKNIQYF. Full variable domain (rest looked up from reference TRBV18 and TRBJ2-4): NAGVMQNPRHLVRRRGQEARLRCSPMKGHSHVYWYRQLPEEGLKFMVYLQKENIIDESGMPKERFSAEFPKEGPSILRIQQVVRGDSAAYFCASSHGLAEAKNIQYFGAGTRLSVL.

This clonotype appeared many times. J is TRBJ2-6 and V is TRBV4-3, with 9 bases that match TRBD2. This CDR3 is 21 amino acids long. J gave up 1 base and V 0 bases, and 13 bases lay outside the gene matches. Germline V gene lookup returns CDR1 LGHNA and CDR2 YSLEER. The CDR3 spells CASSQDTLAGMVPSGANVLTF. CDR3 coding DNA: TGCGCCAGCAGCCAAGATACGCTAGCGGGAATGGTCCCTTCTGGGGCCAACGTCCTGACTTTC.

The sample holds many counts of this clonotype. V usage is TRBV6-5 and J usage is TRBJ2-1; 9 bases fit TRBD2. The CDR3 totals 15 residues. The germline V gene encodes CDR1 MNHEY and CDR2 SVGAGI. The V and J ends lost 8 bases and 3 bases, in that order; junction bases with no gene match: 8. Here the CDR3 reads CASGMTSGDYNEQFF. CDR3 sequence (DNA): TGTGCCAGCGGTATGACTAGCGGCGACTACAATGAGCAGTTCTTC.

This clonotype has a count of ten or more. V usage is TRBV30 and J usage is TRBJ1-1, with TRBD1 matching over 7 bases. CDR3 size: 13 residues. Germline V gene data show CDR1 as GTSNPN and CDR2 as SVGIG (reference sequence). Trimming at V came to 3 bases and at J to 4 bases, leaving 5 bases not matched to a gene. CDR3 DNA sequence: TGTGCCTGGAGAGGACAGGTGGCCACTGAAGCTTTCTTT. It specifies CAWRGQVATEAFF.

The rearrangement uses TRBV7-8 and TRBJ2-1; 7 positions agree with TRBD2. There are 17 residues in the CDR3. Germline CDR1 and CDR2: SGHVS and FQNEAQ. The ends lost 5 bases at V and 1 base at J; junction bases unmatched: 11. The CDR3 is CASSPYEGGSSYNEQFF. The CDR3 coding sequence is TGTGCCAGCAGCCCCTATGAGGGAGGGAGTTCCTACAATGAGCAGTTCTTC.